The clone carrying this T cell receptor beta chain was picked up one time. Assay used: immunoSEQ multiplex PCR; TCRdb lists only in-frame clones, some missing. The repertoire has approximately 42,000 clones, roughly 84% of them found once; the top ten carry 0.55% to 0.65%. The data derive from a study of T cell changes during pregnancy in multiple sclerosis. CDR3 size: 12 residues. V shed 3 bases and J shed 8 bases, with 10 bases lying between them. Germline CDR1 SNHLY, CDR2 FYNNEI. The chain has TRBV2 and TRBJ1-2; D is ambiguous. Sequencing was performed on CD4+ T cells from peripheral blood mononuclear cells, taken before pregnancy. This clonotype originated in a female donor with multiple sclerosis, enrolled in a pregnancy study. In DNA, the CDR3 is TGTGCCAGCAGTGAGGGAGGGTTAGGCTACACCTTC. It encodes CASSEGGLGYTF.